This TCR beta chain stems from a study of blood T cell repertoires in COVID-19. The wider study: The analysed material was cDNA or gDNA that came from T cells, B-cell-depleted T cells, or PBMCs.

This CDR3 spans 15 amino acids. V shed 1 base and J shed 6 bases, with 15 bases lying between them. The germline V gene has CDR1 PRHDT and CDR2 FYEKMQ (reference sequence). Recruited during active infection, patients (from Seattle) were subsequently followed longitudinally. In the study's own analysis: Reference gene primer amplification in the assay estimated nucleated cell counts. This table comes from immunoSEQ multiplex PCR, and its TCRdb copy is limited to in-frame clones, with some not included. D and trimming were read from the DNA, whereas the V and J calls and clone size are those reported in that table. The repertoire holds roughly 160,000 clones, with around 84% as singletons.

Sequences were obtained from peripheral blood. The chain has TRBV13 and TRBJ2-5; TRBD1 is a possible D gene (5 bases). This clonotype originated in a woman aged 80 or older with COVID-19, enrolled during active disease. This chain's CDR3 is CASSLEGPGIKTQYF. CDR3 nucleotides: TGTGCCAGCAGCTTAGAAGGGCCAGGGATCAAGACCCAGTACTTC.